A selection of T cell receptor beta chains follows, all from one sample in a study of blood T cell repertoires in COVID-19. Sequencing used immunoSEQ multiplex PCR; TCRdb keeps in-frame clones, though not all of them. Seen here are about 99,000 clones, 70% to 90% observed once, and the top ten hold approximately 3%. Source material: peripheral blood. The receptors derive from a man in his forties or fifties in a cohort sampled during active COVID-19. Each CDR3 is given with its conserved first and last residue. The order of the fields is D gene, V gene, J gene, clone size, CDR3 protein, CDR3 DNA. D genes are given only for firm matches. Some rows mark clone size as missing; the rest say once, few, many or name a class of expanded clone.

>-|TRBV5-1|TRBJ2-2|-
CASSSGPGTNTGELFF
TGCGCCAGCAGCTCTGGTCCGGGGACGAACACCGGGGAGCTGTTTTTT
>TRBD2|TRBV3-1/TRBV3-2|TRBJ2-2|-
CASYTPLAGGNTGELFF
TGTGCCAGCTACACCCCTCTAGCGGGGGGGAACACCGGGGAGCTGTTTTTT
>TRBD1|TRBV2|TRBJ2-7|few
CASIQSPGQESYEQYF
TGTGCCAGCATTCAATCCCCGGGACAGGAGTCCTACGAGCAGTACTTC
>-|TRBV9|TRBJ1-6|once
CASSYSALNSPLHF
TGTGCCAGCAGTTACTCAGCGCTGAATTCACCCCTCCACTTT
>TRBD1|TRBV27|TRBJ1-2|-
CASSLTGRMGYTF
TGTGCCAGCAGTTTGACAGGGAGGATGGGCTACACCTTC
>TRBD1|TRBV7-9|TRBJ1-2|-
CASSLTTGGAGYGYTF
TGTGCCAGCAGCTTAACCACAGGGGGCGCGGGCTATGGCTACACCTTC
>TRBD1|TRBV7-9|TRBJ2-7|few
CASSSDRGNPNEQYF
TGTGCCAGCAGCTCCGACAGGGGAAACCCAAACGAGCAGTACTTC
>-|TRBV7-9|TRBJ2-3|-
CASSVTTGTISTDTQYF
TGTGCCAGCAGCGTAACCACCGGGACAATTAGCACAGATACGCAGTATTTT
>TRBD1|TRBV5-6|TRBJ1-1|-
CASSPRQGANTEAFF
TGTGCCAGCAGCCCGAGACAGGGGGCGAACACTGAAGCTTTCTTT
>-|TRBV28|TRBJ1-2|-
CASSHTVSYGYTF
TGTGCCAGCAGCCACACAGTCAGCTATGGCTACACCTTC
>TRBD2|TRBV3-1/TRBV3-2|TRBJ2-3|-
CASSRSRGGGTQYF
TGTGCCAGCAGCCGCTCGCGGGGGGGTGGTACGCAGTATTTT
>-|TRBV4-2|TRBJ2-2|-
CASSQVSSDTGELFF
TGTGCCAGCAGCCAAGTAAGCTCGGACACCGGGGAGCTGTTTTTT
>TRBD1|TRBV3-1/TRBV3-2|TRBJ2-2|-
CASSARQGAIGELFF
TGTGCCAGCAGCGCTCGACAGGGGGCGATCGGGGAGCTGTTTTTT
>-|TRBV25-1|TRBJ1-6|-
CASRDRNNSPLHF
TGTGCCAGCAGGGACAGAAACAATTCACCCCTCCACTTT
>-|TRBV27|TRBJ2-7|once
CASSLYSGLLYEQYF
TGTGCCAGCAGCCTCTACAGCGGACTACTCTACGAGCAGTACTTC
>TRBD1|TRBV5-1|TRBJ2-2|once
CASSERTGDTGELFF
TGCGCCAGCAGCGAGAGAACAGGGGACACCGGGGAGCTGTTTTTT
>-|TRBV19|TRBJ2-2|-
CASSSSQGFNTGELFF
TGTGCCAGTAGCTCGTCCCAGGGATTCAACACCGGGGAGCTGTTTTTT
>TRBD1|TRBV24-1|TRBJ2-3|-
CATSNTDRDRVTDTQYF
TGTGCCACCTCCAACACCGATCGGGACAGGGTAACAGATACGCAGTATTTT
>TRBD2|TRBV5-1|TRBJ2-7|-
CASSQGTSPSYEQYF
TGCGCCAGCAGCCAGGGGACTAGCCCCTCCTACGAGCAGTACTTC
>-|TRBV24-1|TRBJ2-3|-
CATSDFVGRGIDTQYF
TGTGCCACCAGTGATTTTGTAGGCAGAGGAATAGATACGCAGTATTTT
>TRBD1|TRBV6-6|TRBJ1-2|few
CASSSEQGSTHGYTF
TGTGCCAGCAGTTCCGAACAGGGGTCAACCCATGGCTACACCTTC
>TRBD1|TRBV5-4|TRBJ2-2|few
CASSPGTANTGELFF
TGTGCCAGCAGCCCCGGGACAGCGAACACCGGGGAGCTGTTTTTT
>-|TRBV21-1|TRBJ1-2|once
CANPGIRGDGYTF
TGTGCCAACCCCGGGATCCGCGGCGATGGCTACACCTTC
>-|TRBV6-1|TRBJ1-5|-
CASSEGGGPHQPQHF
TGTGCCAGCAGTGAAGGGGGGGGCCCCCATCAGCCCCAGCATTTT
>-|TRBV6-5|TRBJ2-7|-
CASRSTYEQYF
TGTGCCAGCAGGAGCACTTACGAGCAGTACTTC
>TRBD1|TRBV19|TRBJ2-5|-
CASSSTGTGETQYF
TGTGCCAGTAGTTCGACAGGGACAGGCGAGACCCAGTACTTC